This is a list of T cell receptor beta chains from one sample in a study of patients and donors after allogeneic stem cell transplantation. Using its own MiXCR run on the RT-PCR reads, TCRdb lists one record per CDR3 protein. In the table there are 70,000 to 95,000 distinct CDR3 sequences, 5% of which are singletons. The sample taken for sequencing was blood, either unsorted or a sorted T cell fraction (not recorded which). These receptors were obtained from a human donor who was either an allogeneic HSCT recipient or a stem cell or donor lymphocyte infusion donor (not recorded which). It is not recorded whose cells these are; they may come from a transplant donor. Both conserved end residues are part of each CDR3. D genes are given only for firm matches. Where a row states a size, it is once, few, many or the class of an expanded clone; other rows omit it.

D	V	J	size	CDR3	DNA
.	TRBV28	TRBJ1-1	many	CASSGGRVTEAFF	TGTGCCAGCAGTGGGGGTCGGGTCACTGAAGCTTTCTTT
TRBD2	TRBV7-3	TRBJ2-1	few	CASSPDLGLAGGNEQFF	TGTGCCAGCAGCCCGGATTTAGGGCTAGCGGGAGGGAATGAGCAGTTCTTC
.	TRBV11-1	TRBJ1-4	.	CASSRRPRQTNEKLFF	TGTGCCAGCAGCCGGCGACCGCGCCAAACTAATGAAAAACTGTTTTTT
.	TRBV12-3/TRBV12-4	TRBJ2-5	many	CASSRGRLQETQYF	TGTGCCAGCAGTAGGGGAAGACTTCAAGAGACCCAGTACTTC
.	TRBV19	TRBJ2-4	many	CASSTPLRGIAKNIQYF	TGTGCCAGTAGTACCCCCTTACGGGGGATAGCCAAAAACATTCAGTACTTC
TRBD1	TRBV5-1	TRBJ1-1	many	CASSLAGQGASTEAFF	TGCGCCAGCAGCTTGGCAGGACAGGGGGCAAGCACTGAAGCTTTCTTT
TRBD1	TRBV3-1	TRBJ2-2	.	CASSGQGAGSGELFF	TGTGCCAGCAGCGGACAGGGGGCTGGGTCCGGGGAGCTGTTTTTT
TRBD2	TRBV12-3/TRBV12-4	TRBJ2-7	many	CASSPIPSGGFYEQYF	TGTGCCAGCAGTCCCATTCCTAGCGGGGGCTTTTACGAGCAGTACTTC
.	TRBV5-4	TRBJ2-1	many	CASNTGGLYNEQFF	TGTGCCAGCAATACCGGGGGCCTTTACAATGAGCAGTTCTTC
.	TRBV20-1	TRBJ2-1	many	CSARDGRGINEQFF	TGCAGTGCTAGAGATGGAAGGGGGATTAATGAGCAGTTCTTC
.	TRBV29-1	TRBJ1-2	many	CSVESLHILQGVYGYTF	TGCAGCGTTGAATCCCTCCACATCCTCCAGGGCGTCTATGGCTACACCTTC
.	TRBV6-5	TRBJ1-2	many	CASSYSRSGSRYGYTF	TGTGCCAGCAGTTACTCGAGGTCGGGGTCTCGCTATGGCTACACCTTC
TRBD2	TRBV20-1	TRBJ2-1	.	CSASGSGGVF	TGCAGTGCTAGTGGGAGCGGGGGGGTCTTC
TRBD2	TRBV7-3	TRBJ2-3	many	CASSLGLSGRGDTQYF	TGTGCCAGCAGCTTAGGTCTTAGCGGGAGAGGAGATACGCAGTATTTT
TRBD1	TRBV3-1	TRBJ1-5	many	CASSQDRGRGSNQPQHF	TGTGCCAGCAGCCAAGATCGTGGCAGGGGGAGTAATCAGCCCCAGCATTTT
TRBD2	TRBV4-2	TRBJ2-1	.	CASSLGLAGEGNEQFF	TGTGCCAGCAGCCTGGGACTAGCGGGAGAGGGCAATGAGCAGTTCTTC
.	TRBV28	TRBJ1-2	many	CASSRNGGEQYYGYTF	TGTGCCAGCAGTCGAAACGGGGGTGAACAGTACTATGGCTACACCTTC
TRBD2	TRBV28	TRBJ2-4	many	CASRGLAGFRGGNIQYF	TGTGCCAGCAGGGGACTAGCGGGCTTCAGGGGAGGAAACATTCAGTACTTC
TRBD1	TRBV2	TRBJ2-2	many	CASSPRRDRWTGELFF	TGTGCCAGCAGCCCCCGCCGGGACAGGTGGACCGGGGAGCTGTTTTTT
.	TRBV30	TRBJ1-1	many	CAWGRETEAFF	TGTGCCTGGGGGAGGGAAACTGAAGCTTTCTTT
.	TRBV19	TRBJ1-6	many	CASARRWGAGYNSPLHF	TGTGCCAGTGCACGCCGGTGGGGAGCTGGATACAATTCACCCCTCCACTTT
.	TRBV18	TRBJ1-1	many	CASSPGPQLEAFF	TGTGCCAGCTCACCGGGACCGCAACTTGAAGCTTTCTTT